This TCR beta chain was identified during a study of cytomegalovirus exposure and HLA in healthy donors. Study-wide points: Approximately 160 TCR beta chains were listed as cytomegalovirus-associated. Analysis was carried out at a later point, and it linked a missense DCLRE1C variant to TCR beta V- and J-gene trimming.

Comment on this clone: Its matching antigen is unknown.

PCR employed 60 Vbeta and 13 Jbeta primers. TCRdb keeps only in-frame clones here, not all; method: immunoSEQ multiplex PCR. The table has fewer than 200,000 clones, 75% seen once. The donors comprised healthy bone marrow donors. V lost 2 bases to trimming and J lost 7 bases, with 14 bases between them. The CDR3 spans 15 residues. Germline assignment: CDR1 SGHTA and CDR2 FQGNSA. The TCR was taken from a woman between 45 and 65 years old in good health and CMV-seropositive. The rearrangement links TRBV7-2 to TRBJ1-4; D is possibly TRBD1 (5 bases). The material sequenced was PBMCs. CDR3 bases: TGTGCCAGCAGCTTAACTGCAGGGTTCCGTGAAAAACTGTTTTTT. This encodes CASSLTAGFREKLFF.